These T cell receptor beta chains were read from a single sample in a study of response to subunit inactivated influenza vaccine. TCRdb re-derived calls from the RT-PCR reads in MiXCR, one entry per CDR3 protein. Among a few hundred thousand distinct CDR3 sequences listed, approximately 11% were seen once. This sample comprised PBMCs from blood, obtained about 40 days after vaccination. The receptors were gathered from a man aged 45 to 65 who received an inactivated influenza vaccine. Each CDR3 is given with its conserved first and last residue. A D gene is named only where the DNA matches it firmly. Clone size is given for some rows only: seen once, a few or many times, or a class if the clone is expanded.

abundance | j_gene | d_gene | v_gene | CDR3aa | CDR3nt
few | TRBJ1-1 | TRBD1 | TRBV10-3 | CAISESGTGATEAFF | TGTGCCATCAGTGAGTCTGGGACAGGGGCCACTGAAGCTTTCTTT
many | TRBJ2-1 | . | TRBV30 | CACRDGNYNEQFF | TGTGCCTGCCGGGACGGGAACTACAATGAGCAGTTCTTC
few | TRBJ2-1 | TRBD2 | TRBV28 | CASSYVERERHNEQFF | TGTGCCAGCAGTTACGTGGAGCGGGAGCGCCACAATGAGCAGTTCTTC
many | TRBJ2-3 | TRBD2 | TRBV7-3 | CASSPGLAGGDTQYF | TGTGCCAGCAGCCCGGGACTAGCGGGAGGGGATACGCAGTATTTT
. | TRBJ2-3 | TRBD2 | TRBV5-1 | CASSLAGTSGASTDTQYF | TGCGCCAGCAGCTTGGCCGGGACTAGCGGGGCCAGCACAGATACGCAGTATTTT
few | TRBJ2-6 | . | TRBV5-1 | CASSLRPNDGANVLTF | TGCGCCAGCAGCCTTCGACCCAACGATGGGGCCAACGTCCTGACTTTC
few | TRBJ1-6 | TRBD1 | TRBV12-3/TRBV12-4 | CASSSLTGGNSPLHF | TGTGCCAGCAGTAGCCTGACAGGGGGGAATTCACCCCTCCACTTT
many | TRBJ2-5 | . | TRBV12-3/TRBV12-4 | CASSFLGVETQYF | TGTGCCAGCAGTTTCCTTGGGGTTGAGACCCAGTACTTC
. | TRBJ1-4 | . | TRBV29-1 | CSVESRGGEKLFF | TGCAGCGTTGAATCCAGGGGTGGGGAAAAACTGTTTTTT
few | TRBJ2-2 | . | TRBV7-6 | CASQGQNTGELFF | TGTGCCAGCCAGGGACAGAACACCGGGGAGCTGTTTTTT
many | TRBJ2-7 | TRBD2 | TRBV20-1 | CSARPLGTSIYEQYF | TGCAGTGCTAGACCGCTAGGGACTAGTATCTACGAGCAGTACTTC
. | TRBJ2-1 | . | TRBV12-3/TRBV12-4 | CASSWPEAGAPNEQFF | TGTGCCAGCAGTTGGCCTGAGGCGGGGGCCCCGAATGAGCAGTTCTTC
. | TRBJ2-2 | . | TRBV7-9 | CASLTLLGTGELFF | TGTGCCAGCCTGACGCTTCTAGGAACCGGGGAGCTGTTTTTT
. | TRBJ2-1 | TRBD2 | TRBV20-1 | CSARVGGRSRYNEQFF | TGCAGTGCTAGAGTGGGAGGGAGATCTAGATACAATGAGCAGTTCTTC
many | TRBJ1-5 | . | TRBV6-1 | CASSEALPINQPQHF | TGTGCCAGCAGTGAGGCTCTCCCAATTAATCAGCCCCAGCATTTT
. | TRBJ2-1 | TRBD2 | TRBV20-1 | CSARPLADEQFF | TGCAGTGCTAGACCCCTAGCGGATGAGCAGTTCTTC
few | TRBJ2-3 | TRBD2 | TRBV7-9 | CASSFPSGGPSTDTQYF | TGTGCCAGCAGCTTCCCTAGCGGGGGCCCTAGCACAGATACGCAGTATTTT
few | TRBJ2-3 | TRBD2 | TRBV3-1 | CASSPGTSGDTDTQYF | TGTGCCAGCAGCCCCGGGACTAGCGGAGACACAGATACGCAGTATTTT
many | TRBJ2-7 | . | TRBV5-1 | CASSKTGRDEQYF | TGCGCCAGCAGCAAGACAGGACGGGACGAGCAGTACTTC
few | TRBJ2-2 | TRBD2 | TRBV10-2 | CASSDLGLAGTGELFF | TGCGCCAGCAGTGACCTGGGGCTAGCGGGGACCGGGGAGCTGTTTTTT
few | TRBJ2-1 | . | TRBV21-1 | CASSKKETLYNEQFF | TGTGCCAGCAGCAAAAAAGAGACACTTTACAATGAGCAGTTCTTC
many | TRBJ2-2 | TRBD2 | TRBV29-1 | CSVYFTSGPGELFF | TGCAGCGTTTACTTTACTAGCGGGCCCGGGGAGCTGTTTTTT
. | TRBJ2-7 | . | TRBV7-9 | CASSFPLGFEQYF | TGTGCCAGCAGCTTTCCTCTAGGATTCGAGCAGTACTTC
. | TRBJ2-3 | . | TRBV5-1 | CASSLDGGSDTQYF | TGCGCCAGCAGCTTGGATGGGGGGTCGGATACGCAGTATTTT
many | TRBJ2-3 | TRBD1 | TRBV10-3 | CAISDPQGGQGTDTQYF | TGTGCCATCAGTGATCCCCAAGGGGGACAGGGAACAGATACGCAGTATTTT
many | TRBJ2-1 | . | TRBV29-1 | CSVPAGGLSSYNEQFF | TGCAGCGTCCCCGCCGGAGGGTTGAGCTCCTACAATGAGCAGTTCTTC
many | TRBJ1-5 | . | TRBV7-6 | CASSKRGQPQHF | TGTGCCAGCAGCAAGAGGGGACAGCCCCAGCATTTT
. | TRBJ2-1 | TRBD1 | TRBV20-1 | CSATGQGSINEQFF | TGCAGTGCGACCGGACAGGGCAGCATCAATGAGCAGTTCTTC
few | TRBJ2-1 | . | TRBV20-1 | CSAKTGTAYNEQFF | TGCAGTGCTAAAACAGGAACCGCCTACAATGAGCAGTTCTTC
few | TRBJ1-2 | . | TRBV11-2 | CASSPGQYYGYTF | TGTGCCAGCAGCCCTGGACAGTACTATGGCTACACCTTC
many | TRBJ1-6 | . | TRBV27 | CASSLSEGLGSPLHF | TGTGCCAGCAGTTTATCGGAGGGGCTGGGGTCACCCCTCCACTTT
few | TRBJ2-1 | TRBD2 | TRBV6-1 | CASSRRRTSGSPYSYNEQFF | TGTGCCAGCAGTAGAAGAAGGACTAGCGGGAGCCCCTACTCCTACAATGAGCAGTTCTTC
few | TRBJ2-1 | TRBD2 | TRBV7-9 | CASSLGVQRGDEQFF | TGTGCCAGCAGCTTAGGTGTCCAACGGGGGGATGAGCAGTTCTTC
few | TRBJ2-1 | TRBD2 | TRBV18 | CASSPPRRAGVYNEQFF | TGTGCCAGCTCACCACCAAGAAGAGCGGGAGTGTACAATGAGCAGTTCTTC
few | TRBJ2-1 | TRBD2 | TRBV20-1 | CSARDPESAGGPREQFF | TGCAGTGCTAGAGATCCCGAATCAGCGGGGGGGCCGAGAGAGCAGTTCTTC
. | TRBJ2-7 | TRBD1 | TRBV27 | CASSPVGTGGSYEQYF | TGTGCCAGCAGTCCCGTTGGGACAGGGGGCTCCTACGAGCAGTACTTC
. | TRBJ2-4 | . | TRBV6-1 | CASSRGRVQAKNIQYF | TGTGCCAGCAGCCGCGGCAGGGTCCAAGCCAAAAACATTCAGTACTTC
. | TRBJ2-2 | . | TRBV6-5 | CASSYSRSGSTGELFF | TGTGCCAGCAGTTACTCACGATCAGGTTCCACCGGGGAGCTGTTTTTT
. | TRBJ2-2 | . | TRBV11-1 | CASSLHTGSGELFF | TGTGCCAGCAGCTTACATACAGGGTCCGGGGAGCTGTTTTTT
. | TRBJ2-7 | . | TRBV28 | CASSLFKGYEQYF | TGTGCCAGCAGTTTATTTAAGGGATACGAGCAGTACTTC
many | TRBJ1-4 | . | TRBV20-1 | CSARRGLATNEKLFF | TGCAGTGCTAGACGAGGACTTGCAACTAATGAAAAACTGTTTTTT
few | TRBJ2-1 | . | TRBV7-9 | CASGIGGINEQFF | TGTGCCAGTGGGATTGGAGGGATCAATGAGCAGTTCTTC
. | TRBJ2-4 | . | TRBV7-2 | CASSPSSLRDIQYF | TGTGCCAGCAGCCCCAGCTCCCTTAGGGACATTCAGTACTTC
many | TRBJ2-7 | TRBD2 | TRBV20-1 | CSARPGTSSYEQYF | TGCAGTGCTAGACCTGGGACTAGCTCCTACGAGCAGTACTTC
many | TRBJ2-1 | . | TRBV5-6 | CASSMGLRRPNEQFF | TGTGCCAGCAGCATGGGACTCCGGAGGCCCAATGAGCAGTTCTTC